This record looks at one T cell receptor (beta chain) sequence and its context. This record comes from a study of beta chain features in type 1 diabetes. Expressed TCRB transcripts got sequenced, as all isolated RNA was reverse transcribed. Samples of naive, central memory and regulatory T cells yielded a mean of approximately 3.9 million reads. Some clones are missing from TCRdb's copy, which holds only in-frame ones; the method was immunoSEQ multiplex PCR. The sample contains 450,000 to 550,000 clones, approximately 30% of which appear only once. The source material was naive CD4+ T cells from blood. This clonotype was sampled from a man younger than 35 in good health.

The CDR3 loop reads CASSQELVGVEQFF. The CDR3, as DNA: TGTGCCAGCAGCCAGGAACTAGTTGGGGTTGAGCAGTTCTTC. The rearrangement uses TRBV14 and TRBJ2-1, with D possibly being TRBD2 (5 bases). The germline V gene encodes CDR1 SGHDN and CDR2 FVKESK. V lost 3 bases, J lost 9 bases, and 15 bases lay in between. The CDR3 totals 14 residues.